The sequence of this T cell receptor beta chain was determined in a study of shared clonotypes between healthy human individuals. Clones were read by immunoSEQ multiplex PCR, and TCRdb kept only the in-frame ones, dropping some. This sample has under 850,000 clones, with around 93% found just once. Comments on this clone: Its matching antigen is unknown.

Study observations and caveats: Among a handful of donors, approximately 5% of naive CD4 clonotypes were found in common.

CDR3 length: 16 residues. In germline, CDR1 is LGHNA, CDR2 YSLEER. Unmatched junction bases numbered 5, after V lost 1 base and J lost 2 bases. Naive-designated CD8 cells lacked CD45RO, were positively enriched for CCR7, and omitted terminally differentiated effector memory CD45RA+ cells. The specimen sequenced was naive CD8+ T cells sorted from blood. This chain uses TRBV4-3 with TRBJ2-3, with 8 bases lining up with TRBD2. This clonotype originated in a man younger than 45 in good health. CDR3 sequence (DNA): TGCGCCAGCAGCCAAGCAAGACTAGCGTTCACAGATACGCAGTATTTT. It specifies CASSQARLAFTDTQYF.